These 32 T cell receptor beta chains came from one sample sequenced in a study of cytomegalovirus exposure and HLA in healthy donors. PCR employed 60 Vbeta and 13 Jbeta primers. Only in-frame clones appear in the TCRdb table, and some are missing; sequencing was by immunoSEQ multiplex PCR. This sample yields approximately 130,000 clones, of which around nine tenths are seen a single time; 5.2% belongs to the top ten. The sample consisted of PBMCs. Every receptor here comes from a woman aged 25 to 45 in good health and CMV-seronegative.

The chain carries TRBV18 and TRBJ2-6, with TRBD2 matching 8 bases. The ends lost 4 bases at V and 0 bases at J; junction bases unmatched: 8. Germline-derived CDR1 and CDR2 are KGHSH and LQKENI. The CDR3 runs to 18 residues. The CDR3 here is CASSRRSGSPSGANVLTF. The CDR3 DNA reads TGTGCCAGCTCACGCCGGAGCGGGAGCCCCTCTGGGGCCAACGTCCTGACTTTC. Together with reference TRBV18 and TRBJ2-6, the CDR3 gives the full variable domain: NAGVMQNPRHLVRRRGQEARLRCSPMKGHSHVYWYRQLPEEGLKFMVYLQKENIIDESGMPKERFSAEFPKEGPSILRIQQVVRGDSAAYFCASSRRSGSPSGANVLTFGAGSRLTVL.

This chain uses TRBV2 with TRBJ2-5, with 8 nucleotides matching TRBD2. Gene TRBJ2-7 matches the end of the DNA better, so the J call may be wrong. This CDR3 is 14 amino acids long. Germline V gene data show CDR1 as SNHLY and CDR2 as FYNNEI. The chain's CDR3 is CASSDGSGTYEQYF. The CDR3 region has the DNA TGTGCCAGCAGTGATGGTAGCGGGACCTACGAGCAGTACTTC.

CDR3 protein: CAWSVGPGSNQPQHF. The CDR3 coding sequence is TGTGCCTGGAGTGTTGGTCCGGGGAGCAATCAGCCCCAGCATTTT. V is TRBV30 and J is TRBJ1-5; D remains ambiguous. The ends were cut back, 0 bases at V and 1 base at J, with 10 bases in the middle. The CDR3 loop spans 15 amino acids. Per the germline V gene, CDR1 is GTSNPN and CDR2 is SVGIG (reference sequence).

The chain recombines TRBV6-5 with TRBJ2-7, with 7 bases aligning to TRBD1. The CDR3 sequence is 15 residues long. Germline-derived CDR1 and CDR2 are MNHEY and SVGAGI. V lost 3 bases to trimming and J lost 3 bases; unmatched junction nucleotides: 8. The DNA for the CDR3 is TGTGCCAGCAGTTATACAGGGGTTTGGGGCTACGAGCAGTACTTC. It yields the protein CASSYTGVWGYEQYF.

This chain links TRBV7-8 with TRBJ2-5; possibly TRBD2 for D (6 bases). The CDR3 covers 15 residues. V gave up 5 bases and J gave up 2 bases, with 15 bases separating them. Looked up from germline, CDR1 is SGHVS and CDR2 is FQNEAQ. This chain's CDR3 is CASSRWDFRQETQYF. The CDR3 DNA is TGTGCCAGCAGCCGTTGGGACTTTCGACAAGAGACCCAGTACTTC.

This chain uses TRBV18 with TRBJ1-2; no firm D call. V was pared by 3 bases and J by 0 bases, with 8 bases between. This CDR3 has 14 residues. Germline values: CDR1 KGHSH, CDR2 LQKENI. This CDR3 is CASSPRGTNYGYTF. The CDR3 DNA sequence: TGTGCCAGCTCACCCCGAGGCACTAACTATGGCTACACCTTC.

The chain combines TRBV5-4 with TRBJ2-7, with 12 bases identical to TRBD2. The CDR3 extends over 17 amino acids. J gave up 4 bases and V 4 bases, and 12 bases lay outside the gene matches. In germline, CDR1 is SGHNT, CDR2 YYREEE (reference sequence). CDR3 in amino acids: CASSAAGLAGITYEQYF. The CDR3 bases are TGTGCCAGCAGCGCGGCCGGACTAGCGGGGATTACATACGAGCAGTACTTC.

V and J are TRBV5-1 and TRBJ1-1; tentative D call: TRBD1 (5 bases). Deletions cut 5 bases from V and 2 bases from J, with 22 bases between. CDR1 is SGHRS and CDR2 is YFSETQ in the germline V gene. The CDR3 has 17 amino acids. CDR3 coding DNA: TGCGCCAGCAGATCCGGGGGAGCAGGGTTCATTAACACTGAAGCTTTCTTT. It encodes CASRSGGAGFINTEAFF. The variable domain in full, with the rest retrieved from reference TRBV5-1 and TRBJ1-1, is KAGVTQTPRYLIKTRGQQVTLSCSPISGHRSVSWYQQTPGQGLQFLFEYFSETQRNKGNFPGRFSGRQFSNSRSEMNVSTLELGDSALYLCASRSGGAGFINTEAFFGQGTRLTVV.

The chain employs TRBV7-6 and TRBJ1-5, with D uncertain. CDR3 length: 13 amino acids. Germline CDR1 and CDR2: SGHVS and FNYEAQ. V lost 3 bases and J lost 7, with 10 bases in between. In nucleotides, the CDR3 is TGTGCCAGCAGCTTTACCGGGGAGCAGCCCCAGCATTTT. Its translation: CASSFTGEQPQHF.

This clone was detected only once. The CDR3: CASSSWTGVSYNEQFF. The CDR3, as DNA: TGTGCCAGCAGTTCCTGGACGGGAGTCTCCTACAATGAGCAGTTCTTC. J is TRBJ2-1 and V is TRBV7-9, with a tentative D call TRBD2 (6 bases). The V end lost 6 bases, the J end lost 0 bases, and 15 bases lay between the germline ends. This CDR3 region has 16 residues. The germline gives CDR1 SEHNR, CDR2 FQNEAQ (reference sequence). Full variable domain (missing parts from reference TRBV7-9 and TRBJ2-1): DTGVSQNPRHKITKRGQNVTFRCDPISEHNRLYWYRQTLGQGPEFLTYFQNEAQLEKSRLLSDRFSAERPKGSFSTLEIQRTEQGDSAMYLCASSSWTGVSYNEQFFGPGTRLTVL.

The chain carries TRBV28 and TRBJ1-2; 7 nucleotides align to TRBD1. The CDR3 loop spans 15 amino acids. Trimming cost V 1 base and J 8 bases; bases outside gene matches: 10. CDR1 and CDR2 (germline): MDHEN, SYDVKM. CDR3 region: CASSLFGEGAGGYTF. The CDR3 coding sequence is TGTGCCAGCAGTTTATTCGGAGAGGGGGCCGGCGGCTACACCTTC.

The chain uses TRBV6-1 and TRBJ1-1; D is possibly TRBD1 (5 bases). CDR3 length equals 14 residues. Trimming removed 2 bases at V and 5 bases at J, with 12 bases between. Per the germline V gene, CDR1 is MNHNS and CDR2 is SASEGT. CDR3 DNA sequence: TGTGCCAGCAGTGAACCTACCGGGGGGACTGAAGCTTTCTTT. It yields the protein CASSEPTGGTEAFF.

The CDR3 spells CASRFLISHEQYF. The DNA of the CDR3 is TGTGCCAGCAGGTTTCTAATATCCCACGAGCAGTACTTC. The J gene is TRBJ2-7, the V gene TRBV27; D not resolved. V was trimmed by 6 bases and J by 5 bases, leaving 14 bases between them. The length of the CDR3 is 13 residues. The V gene's germline CDR1 is MNHEY and CDR2 SMNVEV (reference sequence).

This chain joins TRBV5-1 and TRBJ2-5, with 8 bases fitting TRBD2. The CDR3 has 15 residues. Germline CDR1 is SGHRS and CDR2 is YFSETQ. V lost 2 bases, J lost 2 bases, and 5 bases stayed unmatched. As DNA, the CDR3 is TGCGCCAGCAGCTTCAGCGGGAGTCCTCAAGAGACCCAGTACTTC. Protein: CASSFSGSPQETQYF.

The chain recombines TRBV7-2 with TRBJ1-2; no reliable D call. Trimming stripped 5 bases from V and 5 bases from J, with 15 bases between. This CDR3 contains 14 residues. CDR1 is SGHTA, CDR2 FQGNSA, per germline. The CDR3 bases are TGTGCCAGCAGCCAACAATACACCCTGTATGGCTACACCTTC. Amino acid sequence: CASSQQYTLYGYTF. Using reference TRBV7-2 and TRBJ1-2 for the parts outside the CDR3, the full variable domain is GAGVSQSPSNKVTEKGKDVELRCDPISGHTALYWYRQSLGQGLEFLIYFQGNSAPDKSGLPSDRFSAERTGGSVSTLTIQRTQQEDSAVYLCASSQQYTLYGYTFGSGTRLTVV.

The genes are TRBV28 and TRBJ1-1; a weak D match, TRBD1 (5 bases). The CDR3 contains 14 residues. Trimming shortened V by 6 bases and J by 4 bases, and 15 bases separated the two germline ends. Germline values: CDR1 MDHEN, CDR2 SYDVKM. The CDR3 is CASRTGGVSTEAFF. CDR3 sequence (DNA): TGTGCCAGCAGGACGGGGGGGGTTTCCACTGAAGCTTTCTTT. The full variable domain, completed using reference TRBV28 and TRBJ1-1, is DVKVTQSSRYLVKRTGEKVFLECVQDMDHENMFWYRQDPGLGLRLIYFSYDVKMKEKGDIPEGYSVSREKKERFSLILESASTNQTSMYLCASRTGGVSTEAFFGQGTRLTVV.

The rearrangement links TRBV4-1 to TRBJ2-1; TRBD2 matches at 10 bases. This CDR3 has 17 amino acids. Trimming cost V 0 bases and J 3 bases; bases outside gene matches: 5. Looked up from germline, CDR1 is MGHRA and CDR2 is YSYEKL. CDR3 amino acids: CASSQDWASGGYNEQFF. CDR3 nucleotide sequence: TGCGCCAGCAGCCAAGACTGGGCTAGCGGGGGCTACAATGAGCAGTTCTTC.

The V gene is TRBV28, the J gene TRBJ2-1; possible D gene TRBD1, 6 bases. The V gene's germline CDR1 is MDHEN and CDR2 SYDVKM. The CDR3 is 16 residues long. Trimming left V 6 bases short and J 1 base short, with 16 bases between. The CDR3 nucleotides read TGTGCCAGCAGCCCTGAGGGGGATTGGTCCTACAATGAGCAGTTCTTC. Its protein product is CASSPEGDWSYNEQFF.

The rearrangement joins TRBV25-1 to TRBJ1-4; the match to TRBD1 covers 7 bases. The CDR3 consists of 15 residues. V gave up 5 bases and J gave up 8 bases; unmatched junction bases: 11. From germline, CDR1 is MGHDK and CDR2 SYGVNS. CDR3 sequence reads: CASSPTHRGREKLFF. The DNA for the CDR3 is TGTGCCAGCAGTCCTACTCACAGGGGTCGAGAAAAACTGTTTTTT.

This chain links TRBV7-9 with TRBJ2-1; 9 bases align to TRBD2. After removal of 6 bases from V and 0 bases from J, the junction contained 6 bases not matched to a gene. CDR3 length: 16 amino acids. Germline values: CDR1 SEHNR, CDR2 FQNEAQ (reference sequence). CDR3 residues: CASRSLAGSSYNEQFF. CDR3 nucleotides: TGTGCCAGCAGATCACTAGCGGGTTCCTCCTACAATGAGCAGTTCTTC.

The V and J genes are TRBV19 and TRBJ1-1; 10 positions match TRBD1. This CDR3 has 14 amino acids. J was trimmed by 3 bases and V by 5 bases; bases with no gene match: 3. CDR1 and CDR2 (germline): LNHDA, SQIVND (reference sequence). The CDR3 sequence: CASSHDRGHTEAFF. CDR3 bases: TGTGCCAGTAGTCACGACAGGGGGCACACTGAAGCTTTCTTT.

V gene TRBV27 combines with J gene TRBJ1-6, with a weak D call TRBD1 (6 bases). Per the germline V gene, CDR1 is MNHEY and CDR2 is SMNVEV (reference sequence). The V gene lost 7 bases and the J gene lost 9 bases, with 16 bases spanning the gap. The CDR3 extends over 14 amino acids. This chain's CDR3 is CASNHQGSGSPLHF. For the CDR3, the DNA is TGTGCCAGCAATCATCAGGGGTCAGGTTCACCCCTCCACTTT.

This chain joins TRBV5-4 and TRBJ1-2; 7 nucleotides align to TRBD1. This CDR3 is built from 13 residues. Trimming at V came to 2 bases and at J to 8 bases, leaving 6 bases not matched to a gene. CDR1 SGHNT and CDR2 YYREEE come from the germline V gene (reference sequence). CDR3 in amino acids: CASSLQGSRGYTF. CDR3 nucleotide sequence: TGTGCCAGCAGCTTACAGGGGAGTAGGGGCTACACCTTC.

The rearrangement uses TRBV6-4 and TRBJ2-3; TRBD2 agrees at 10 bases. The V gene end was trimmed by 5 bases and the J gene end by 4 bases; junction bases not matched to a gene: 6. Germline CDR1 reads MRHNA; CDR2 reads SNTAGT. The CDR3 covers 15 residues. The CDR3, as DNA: TGTGCCAGCAGTCCTGCTAGCGGGGGTGCAGATACGCAGTATTTT. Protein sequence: CASSPASGGADTQYF.

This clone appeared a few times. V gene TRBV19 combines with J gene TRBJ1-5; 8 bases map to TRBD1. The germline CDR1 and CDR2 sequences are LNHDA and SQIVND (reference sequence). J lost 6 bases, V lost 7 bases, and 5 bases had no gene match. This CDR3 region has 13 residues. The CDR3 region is CASTDRGRQPQHF. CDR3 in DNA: TGTGCCAGTACCGACAGGGGACGTCAGCCCCAGCATTTT. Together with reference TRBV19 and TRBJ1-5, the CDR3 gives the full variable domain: DGGITQSPKYLFRKEGQNVTLSCEQNLNHDAMYWYRQDPGQGLRLIYYSQIVNDFQKGDIAEGYSVSREKKESFPLTVTSAQKNPTAFYLCASTDRGRQPQHFGDGTRLSIL.

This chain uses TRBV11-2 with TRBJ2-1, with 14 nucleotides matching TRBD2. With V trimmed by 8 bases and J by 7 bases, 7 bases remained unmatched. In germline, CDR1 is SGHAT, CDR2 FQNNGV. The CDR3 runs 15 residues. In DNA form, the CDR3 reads TGTGCCAGCCGACTAGCGGGAGGGGATTTGAATGAGCAGTTCTTC. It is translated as CASRLAGGDLNEQFF.

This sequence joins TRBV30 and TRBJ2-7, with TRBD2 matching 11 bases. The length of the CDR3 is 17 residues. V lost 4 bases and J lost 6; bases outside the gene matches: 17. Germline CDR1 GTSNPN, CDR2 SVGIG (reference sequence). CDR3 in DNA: TGTGCCTGGATTCCCGGAGCGGGACTAGCGGTCCAGAGCGAGCAGTACTTC. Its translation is CAWIPGAGLAVQSEQYF.

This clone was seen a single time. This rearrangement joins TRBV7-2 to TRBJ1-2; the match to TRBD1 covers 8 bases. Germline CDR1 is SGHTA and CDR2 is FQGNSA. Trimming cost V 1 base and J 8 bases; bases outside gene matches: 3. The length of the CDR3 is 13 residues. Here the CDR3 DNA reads TGTGCCAGCAGCTTAGTGAGACAGGGGGGCTACACCTTC. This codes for CASSLVRQGGYTF.

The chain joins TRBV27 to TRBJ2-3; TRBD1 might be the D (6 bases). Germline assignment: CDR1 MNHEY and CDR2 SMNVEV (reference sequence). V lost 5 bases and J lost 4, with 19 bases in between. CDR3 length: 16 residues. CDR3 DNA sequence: TGTGCCAGCAGTACTCCCAGGGGCGGATTCTCAGATACGCAGTATTTT. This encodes CASSTPRGGFSDTQYF.

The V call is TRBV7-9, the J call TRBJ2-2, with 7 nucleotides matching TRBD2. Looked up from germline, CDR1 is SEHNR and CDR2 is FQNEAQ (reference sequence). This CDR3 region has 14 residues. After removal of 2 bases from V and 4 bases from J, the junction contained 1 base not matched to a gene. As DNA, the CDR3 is TGTGCCAGCAGCTTAAGCGGGGTCACCGGGGAGCTGTTTTTT. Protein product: CASSLSGVTGELFF.

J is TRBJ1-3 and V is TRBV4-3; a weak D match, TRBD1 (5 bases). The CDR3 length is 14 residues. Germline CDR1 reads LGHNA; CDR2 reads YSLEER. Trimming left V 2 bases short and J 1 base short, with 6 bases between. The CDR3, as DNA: TGCGCCAGCAGCCAACGGGGGTCTGGAAACACCATATATTTT. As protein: CASSQRGSGNTIYF.

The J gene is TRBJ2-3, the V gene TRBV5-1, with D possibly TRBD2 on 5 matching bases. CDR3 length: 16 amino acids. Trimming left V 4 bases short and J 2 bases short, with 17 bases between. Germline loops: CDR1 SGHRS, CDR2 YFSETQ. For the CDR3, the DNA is TGCGCCAGCAGCGAATTTCGGGGAGTACCCACAGATACGCAGTATTTT. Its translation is CASSEFRGVPTDTQYF.